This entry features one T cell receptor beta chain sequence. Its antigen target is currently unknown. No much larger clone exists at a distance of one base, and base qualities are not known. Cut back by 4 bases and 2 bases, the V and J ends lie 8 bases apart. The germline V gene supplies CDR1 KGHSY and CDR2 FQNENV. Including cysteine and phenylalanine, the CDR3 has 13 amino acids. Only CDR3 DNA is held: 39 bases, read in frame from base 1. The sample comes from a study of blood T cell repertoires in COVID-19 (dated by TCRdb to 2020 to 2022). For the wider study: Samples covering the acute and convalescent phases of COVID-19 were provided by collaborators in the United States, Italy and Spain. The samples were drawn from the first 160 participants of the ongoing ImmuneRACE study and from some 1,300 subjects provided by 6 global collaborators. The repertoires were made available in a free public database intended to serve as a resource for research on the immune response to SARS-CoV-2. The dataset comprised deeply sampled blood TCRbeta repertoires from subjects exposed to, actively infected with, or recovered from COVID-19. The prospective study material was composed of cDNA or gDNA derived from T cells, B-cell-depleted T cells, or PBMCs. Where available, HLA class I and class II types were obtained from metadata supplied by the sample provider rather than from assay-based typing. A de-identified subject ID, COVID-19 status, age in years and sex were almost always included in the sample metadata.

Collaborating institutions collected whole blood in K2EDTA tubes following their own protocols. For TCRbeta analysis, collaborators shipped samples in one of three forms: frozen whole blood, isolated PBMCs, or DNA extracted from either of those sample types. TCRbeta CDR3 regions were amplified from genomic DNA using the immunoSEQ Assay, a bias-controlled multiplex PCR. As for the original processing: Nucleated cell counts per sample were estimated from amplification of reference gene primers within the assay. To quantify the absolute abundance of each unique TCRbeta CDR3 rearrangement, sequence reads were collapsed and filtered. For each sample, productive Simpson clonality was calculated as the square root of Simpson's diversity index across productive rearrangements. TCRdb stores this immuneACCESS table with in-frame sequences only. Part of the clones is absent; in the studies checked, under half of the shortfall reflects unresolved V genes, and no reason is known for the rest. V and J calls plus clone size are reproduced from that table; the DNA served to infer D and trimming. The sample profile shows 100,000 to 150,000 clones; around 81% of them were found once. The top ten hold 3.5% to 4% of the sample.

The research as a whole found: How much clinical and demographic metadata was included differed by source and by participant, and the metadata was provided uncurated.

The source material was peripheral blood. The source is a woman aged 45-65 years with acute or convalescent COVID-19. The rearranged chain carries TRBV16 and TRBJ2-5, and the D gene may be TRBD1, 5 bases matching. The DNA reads TGTGCCAGCAGCCCTCGGACACAAGAGACCCAGTACTTC. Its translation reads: CASSPRTQETQYF. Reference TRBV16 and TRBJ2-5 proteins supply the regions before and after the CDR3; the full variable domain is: GEEVAQTPKHLVRGEGQKAKLYCAPIKGHSYVFWYQQVLKNEFKFLISFQNENVFDETGMPKERFSAKCLPNSPCSLEIQATKLEDSAVYFCASSPRTQETQYFGPGTRLLVL.